This T cell receptor (beta chain) was retrieved from a study of PD-1 blockade in classical Hodgkin lymphoma. Following autologous stem cell transplantation, relapse occurred in every patient, and exposure to brentuximab vedotin varied. This clone occurred once. What it recognizes is unknown. Findings of the study overall: Significantly greater TCR diversity emerged by C4D1 in CD4+ cells but not CD8+ cells.

Germline CDR1 MNHEY, CDR2 SMNVEV (reference sequence). The V end lost 8 bases, the J end lost 3 bases, and 14 bases lay between the germline ends. The CDR3 contains 14 residues. The assay was immunoSEQ multiplex PCR, and TCRdb's table has in-frame clones only and misses some. The sample shows tens of thousands of clones, 90% of them seen only once. The chain employs TRBV27 and TRBJ2-1; D is uncertain. This sequence was found in a human donor with classical Hodgkin lymphoma. This specimen was peripheral blood mononuclear cells (PBMCs), taken at baseline. This CDR3 reads CASFGRGIYNEQFF. For the CDR3, the DNA is TGTGCCAGCTTTGGGCGTGGGATCTACAATGAGCAGTTCTTC.